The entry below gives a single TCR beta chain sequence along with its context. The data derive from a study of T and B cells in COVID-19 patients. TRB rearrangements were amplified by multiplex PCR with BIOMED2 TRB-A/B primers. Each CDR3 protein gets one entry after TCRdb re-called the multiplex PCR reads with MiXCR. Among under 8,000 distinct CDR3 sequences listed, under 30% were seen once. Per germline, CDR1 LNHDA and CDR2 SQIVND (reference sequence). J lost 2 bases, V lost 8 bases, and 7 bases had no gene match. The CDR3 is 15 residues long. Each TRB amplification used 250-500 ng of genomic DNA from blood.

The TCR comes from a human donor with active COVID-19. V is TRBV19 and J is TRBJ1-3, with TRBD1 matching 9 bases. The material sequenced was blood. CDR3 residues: CASATGTGTGNTIYF. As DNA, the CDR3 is TGTGCCAGTGCAACCGGGACAGGGACTGGAAACACCATATATTTT.